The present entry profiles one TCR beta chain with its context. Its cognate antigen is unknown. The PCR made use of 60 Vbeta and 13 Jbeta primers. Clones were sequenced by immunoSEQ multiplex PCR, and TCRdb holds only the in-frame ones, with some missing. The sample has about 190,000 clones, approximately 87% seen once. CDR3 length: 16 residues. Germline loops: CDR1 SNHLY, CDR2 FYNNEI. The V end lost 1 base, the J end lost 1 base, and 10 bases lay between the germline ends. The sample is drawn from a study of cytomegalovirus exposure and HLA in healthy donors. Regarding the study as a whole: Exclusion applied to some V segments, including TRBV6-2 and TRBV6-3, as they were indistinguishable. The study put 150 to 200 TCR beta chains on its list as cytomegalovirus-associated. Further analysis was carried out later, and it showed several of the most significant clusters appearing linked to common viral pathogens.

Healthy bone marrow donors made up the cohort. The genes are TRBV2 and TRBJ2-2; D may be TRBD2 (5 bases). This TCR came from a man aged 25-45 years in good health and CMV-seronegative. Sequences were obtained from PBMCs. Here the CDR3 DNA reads TGTGCCAGCAGTGAAGTAGGCGGACTGAACACCGGGGAGCTGTTTTTT. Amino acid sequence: CASSEVGGLNTGELFF.